The T cell receptor beta chain under discussion was sequenced for a study of OX40 agonist ivuxolimab in advanced cancers. Study in general: The study treated patients with ivuxolimab, an agonistic anti-OX40 (CD134) antibody.

Notes on this clone: The target antigen is unknown.

Data came from immunoSEQ multiplex PCR; TCRdb stores just in-frame clones and leaves some out. The table lists 40,000 to 55,000 clones, 88% of them singletons. Germline CDR1 is SGHAT and CDR2 is FQDESV (reference sequence). The CDR3 extends over 17 amino acids. The V segment lost 6 bases and the J segment 0 bases; nucleotides outside the gene matches: 8. Study conclusions and caveats: There were, on average, more expanded clones in CD8+ T cells than in CD4+.

The sequenced sample was CD4+ or CD8+ T cells sorted from blood, obtained in a trial of the OX40 agonist ivuxolimab. The receptor's source is an adult with an advanced solid tumor such as melanoma, head and neck, liver or kidney cancer. J is TRBJ2-3 and V is TRBV11-1; TRBD2 matches at 11 bases. The CDR3 sequence is CASSYTWTSGSTDTQYF. In nucleotides, the CDR3 is TGTGCCAGCAGTTATACTTGGACTAGCGGGAGCACAGATACGCAGTATTTT.